The present T cell receptor beta chain was sequenced within a study of OX40 agonist ivuxolimab in advanced cancers. Repertoires were generated with immunoSEQ multiplex PCR, while TCRdb's copy carries only in-frame clones and drops some. Among 35,000 to 40,000 clones, approximately 82% were seen once, and the ten largest hold about 20%. Trimming cost V 4 bases and J 0 bases, with 6 bases left between them. CDR1 and CDR2 (germline): SGHDN, FVKESK. There are 13 residues in the CDR3. The sequencing here drew on CD4+ or CD8+ T cells sorted from blood, taken in a trial of the OX40 agonist ivuxolimab. This chain joins TRBV14 and TRBJ1-1; D remains unclear. The source of this sequence is an adult with an advanced solid tumor such as melanoma, head and neck, liver or kidney cancer. Written as DNA, the CDR3 is TGTGCCAGCAGCCCCGCCATGAACACTGAAGCTTTCTTT. This sequence encodes CASSPAMNTEAFF. Variable domain in full (rest from reference TRBV14 and TRBJ1-1): EAGVTQFPSHSVIEKGQTVTLRCDPISGHDNLYWYRRVMGKEIKFLLHFVKESKQDESGMPNNRFLAERTGGTYSTLKVQPAELEDSGVYFCASSPAMNTEAFFGQGTRLTVV.